This T cell receptor (beta chain) stems from a study of blood T cells in healthy people across ages. Points from the study as a whole: Diversity was higher, and naive CD4+ cells more numerous, in long-lived donors than in aged donors.

V lost 1 base and J 13 bases, leaving 14 bases between the germline ends. The CDR3 spans 13 residues. Concerning this clonotype itself: Its target is not known.

PCR was performed a second time for about 7 to 11 cycles using a sample-barcoded 5' primer and a J-beta primer mix. Each CDR3 protein gets one entry after TCRdb re-called the 5' RACE reads with MiXCR. The data contain approximately 810,000 distinct CDR3 sequences, around 34% of them singletons. Sequencing was carried out using blood. The rearrangement links TRBV12-3 or TRBV12-4 to TRBJ2-1; D call uncertain. The origin of this receptor is a man aged 18 to 29 in good health. CDR3 in DNA: TGTGCCAGCAGTTTAGGGCAGCAAGAGACCCAGTTCTTC. Translated: CASSLGQQETQFF.